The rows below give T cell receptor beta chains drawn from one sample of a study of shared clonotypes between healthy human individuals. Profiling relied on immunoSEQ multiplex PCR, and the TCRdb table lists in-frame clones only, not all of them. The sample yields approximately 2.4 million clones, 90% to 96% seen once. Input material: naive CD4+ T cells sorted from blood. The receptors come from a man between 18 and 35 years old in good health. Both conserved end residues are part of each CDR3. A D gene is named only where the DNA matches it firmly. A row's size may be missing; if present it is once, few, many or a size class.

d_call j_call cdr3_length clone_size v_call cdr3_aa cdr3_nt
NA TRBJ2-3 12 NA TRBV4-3 CASSQVADTQYF TGCGCCAGCAGCCAAGTCGCTGATACGCAGTATTTT
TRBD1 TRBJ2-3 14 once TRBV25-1 CASREDRGTDTQYF TGTGCCAGCAGAGAGGACAGGGGGACAGATACGCAGTATTTT
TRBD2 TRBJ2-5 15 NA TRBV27 CASTKLAGGGETQYF TGTGCCAGCACCAAACTAGCGGGGGGAGGTGAGACCCAGTACTTC
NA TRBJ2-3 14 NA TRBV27 CASSKGHPTDTQYF TGTGCCAGCAGCAAAGGACACCCCACAGATACGCAGTATTTT
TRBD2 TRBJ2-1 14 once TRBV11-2 CASSFTSGNDEQFF TGTGCCAGCAGCTTTACTAGCGGGAATGATGAGCAGTTCTTC
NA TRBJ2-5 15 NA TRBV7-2 CASSLRNARIETQYF TGTGCCAGCAGCTTAAGGAACGCAAGGATAGAGACCCAGTACTTC
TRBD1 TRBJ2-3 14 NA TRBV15 CATSSQGAQDTQYF TGTGCCACCAGCAGTCAGGGGGCGCAAGATACGCAGTATTTT
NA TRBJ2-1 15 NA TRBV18 CASSPQQGLGNEQFF TGTGCCAGCTCACCACAACAGGGTCTCGGCAATGAGCAGTTCTTC
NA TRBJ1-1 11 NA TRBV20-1 CSAREEPEAFF TGCAGTGCTAGAGAGGAGCCTGAAGCTTTCTTT
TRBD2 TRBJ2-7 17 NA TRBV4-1 CASSPESVGRRSNEQYF TGCGCCAGCAGTCCGGAATCAGTCGGGAGGAGGTCCAACGAGCAGTACTTC
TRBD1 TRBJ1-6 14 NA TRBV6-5 CASSVPGQGYPLHF TGTGCCAGCAGTGTACCGGGACAGGGGTACCCCCTCCACTTT
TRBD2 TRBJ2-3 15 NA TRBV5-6 CASSLVLAGADTQYF TGTGCCAGCAGCTTGGTTCTAGCGGGTGCAGATACGCAGTATTTT
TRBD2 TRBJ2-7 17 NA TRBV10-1 CASSEVGLAGSSYEQYF TGCGCCAGCAGTGAAGTGGGACTAGCGGGGAGCTCCTACGAGCAGTACTTC
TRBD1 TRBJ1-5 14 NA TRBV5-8 CASSLGDRDQPQHF TGTGCCAGCAGCTTGGGGGACAGGGATCAGCCCCAGCATTTT
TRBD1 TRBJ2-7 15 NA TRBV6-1 CASNRAGQGANEQYF TGTGCCAGCAACAGAGCGGGACAGGGGGCAAACGAGCAGTACTTC
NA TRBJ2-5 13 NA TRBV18 CASSPGFGETQYF TGTGCCAGCTCACCGGGGTTCGGCGAGACCCAGTACTTC
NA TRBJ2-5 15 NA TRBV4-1 CASSQASGKGETQYF TGCGCCAGCAGCCAAGCGTCAGGGAAAGGAGAGACCCAGTACTTC
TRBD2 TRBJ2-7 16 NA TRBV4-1 CASSQGSGGSSYEQYF TGCGCCAGCAGCCAGGGTAGCGGGGGGAGCTCCTACGAGCAGTACTTC
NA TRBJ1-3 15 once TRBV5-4 CASSLYAPSGNTIYF TGTGCCAGCAGCTTGTATGCTCCCTCTGGAAACACCATATATTTT
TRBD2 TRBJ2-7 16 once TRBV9 CASSPRLAGGLYEQYF TGTGCCAGCAGCCCCCGACTAGCGGGAGGACTCTACGAGCAGTACTTC
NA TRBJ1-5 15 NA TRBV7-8 CASSPLWGVQQPQHF TGTGCCAGCAGCCCCCTATGGGGGGTCCAACAGCCCCAGCATTTT
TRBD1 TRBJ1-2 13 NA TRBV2 CASSGQGVYGYTF TGTGCCAGCAGTGGACAGGGAGTCTATGGCTACACCTTC
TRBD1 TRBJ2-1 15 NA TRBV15 CATSRGQGRMDEQFF TGTGCCACCAGCAGAGGACAGGGGCGGATGGATGAGCAGTTCTTC
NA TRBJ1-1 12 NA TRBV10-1 CASSDKNTEAFF TGCGCCAGCAGTGATAAAAACACTGAAGCTTTCTTT
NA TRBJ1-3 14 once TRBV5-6 CASSLREAGNTIYF TGTGCCAGCAGCTTGCGAGAAGCTGGAAACACCATATATTTT
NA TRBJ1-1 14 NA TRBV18 CASSPTRENTEAFF TGTGCCAGCTCGCCAACAAGGGAGAACACTGAAGCTTTCTTT
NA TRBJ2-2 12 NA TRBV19 CASSLWGGELFF TGTGCCAGTAGTTTGTGGGGCGGGGAGCTGTTTTTT
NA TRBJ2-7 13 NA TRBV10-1 CASSAVRTYEQYF TGCGCCAGCAGTGCTGTGAGGACCTACGAGCAGTACTTC
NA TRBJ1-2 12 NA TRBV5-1 CASSFGSNGYTF TGCGCCAGCAGCTTCGGGTCGAATGGCTACACCTTC
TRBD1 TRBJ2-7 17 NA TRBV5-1 CASSLDQTGGYPYEQYF TGCGCCAGCAGCTTGGATCAGACAGGGGGTTATCCCTACGAGCAGTACTTC
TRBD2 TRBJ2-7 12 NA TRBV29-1 CSVEAGGYEQYF TGCAGCGTTGAGGCGGGGGGTTACGAGCAGTACTTC
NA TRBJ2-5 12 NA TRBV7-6 CASPQAWETQYF TGTGCCAGCCCCCAGGCGTGGGAGACCCAGTACTTC
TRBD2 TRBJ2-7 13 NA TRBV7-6 CASSLLAGGQQYF TGTGCCAGCAGCTTACTAGCGGGAGGGCAGCAGTACTTC
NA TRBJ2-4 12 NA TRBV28 CASSSPPIESDF TGTGCCAGCAGTTCACCACCGATTGAGTCCGACTTC
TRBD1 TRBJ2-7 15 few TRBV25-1 CASSAPGTGRYEQYF TGTGCCAGCAGTGCCCCCGGGACAGGGAGGTACGAGCAGTACTTC
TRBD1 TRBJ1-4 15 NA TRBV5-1 CASSFGQGGNEKLFF TGCGCCAGCAGCTTCGGACAGGGAGGTAATGAAAAACTGTTTTTT
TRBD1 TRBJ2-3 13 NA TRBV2 CASKRDSSDTQYF TGTGCCAGCAAACGGGACAGCTCAGATACGCAGTATTTT
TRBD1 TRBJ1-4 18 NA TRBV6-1 CASSGTGGLKKLNEKLFF TGTGCCAGCAGTGGGACAGGGGGACTAAAGAAACTTAATGAAAAACTGTTTTTT
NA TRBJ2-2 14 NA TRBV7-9 CASSLPPNTGELFF TGTGCCAGCAGCCTCCCGCCGAACACCGGGGAGCTGTTTTTT
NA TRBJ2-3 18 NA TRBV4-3 CASSQVLGLAEITDTQYF TGCGCCAGCAGCCAAGTTCTGGGGTTAGCCGAGATCACAGATACGCAGTATTTT
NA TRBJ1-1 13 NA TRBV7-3 CASSFDRSTEAFF TGTGCCAGCAGCTTTGACAGGAGCACTGAAGCTTTCTTT
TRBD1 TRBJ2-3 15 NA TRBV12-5 CASGPRTGGTDTQYF TGTGCTAGTGGCCCCCGGACAGGCGGCACAGATACGCAGTATTTT
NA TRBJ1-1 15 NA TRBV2 CASRKNPILNTEAFF TGTGCCAGCAGGAAAAATCCGATTTTGAACACTGAAGCTTTCTTT
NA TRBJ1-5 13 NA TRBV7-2 CASSLRRGQPQHF TGTGCCAGCAGCTTAAGAAGGGGTCAGCCCCAGCATTTT
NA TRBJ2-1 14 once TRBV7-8 CASRAAAGGREQFF TGTGCCAGCAGGGCGGCCGCGGGTGGAAGAGAGCAGTTCTTC
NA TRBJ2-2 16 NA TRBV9 CASSVSSTMNTGELFF TGTGCCAGCAGCGTAAGTTCGACTATGAACACCGGGGAGCTGTTTTTT
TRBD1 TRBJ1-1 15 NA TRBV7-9 CASSPDRGTNTEAFF TGTGCCAGCAGCCCCGACAGGGGGACGAACACTGAAGCTTTCTTT
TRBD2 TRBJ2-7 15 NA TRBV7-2 CASTTSGGSSYEQYF TGTGCCAGTACGACTAGCGGGGGGAGCTCCTACGAGCAGTACTTC
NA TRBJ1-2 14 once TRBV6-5 CASSPLGGAGGYTF TGTGCCAGCAGTCCCCTAGGAGGGGCCGGTGGCTACACCTTC
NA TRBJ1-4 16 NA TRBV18 CASSPGTYATNEKLFF TGTGCCAGCTCACCGGGGACATATGCAACTAATGAAAAACTGTTTTTT
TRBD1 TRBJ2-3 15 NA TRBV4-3 CASSQVTGVGDTQYF TGCGCCAGCAGCCAAGTGACAGGGGTGGGAGATACGCAGTATTTT
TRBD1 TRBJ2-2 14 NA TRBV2 CASNLQGASGELFF TGTGCCAGCAATCTCCAGGGGGCGTCGGGGGAGCTGTTTTTT
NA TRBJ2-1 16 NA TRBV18 CASSPGASVGGGEQFF TGTGCCAGCTCACCAGGCGCTAGCGTGGGCGGTGGGGAGCAGTTCTTC
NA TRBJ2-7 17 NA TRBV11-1 CASSLNYGAGSSYEQYF TGTGCCAGCAGCTTAAACTATGGGGCGGGTTCCTCCTACGAGCAGTACTTC